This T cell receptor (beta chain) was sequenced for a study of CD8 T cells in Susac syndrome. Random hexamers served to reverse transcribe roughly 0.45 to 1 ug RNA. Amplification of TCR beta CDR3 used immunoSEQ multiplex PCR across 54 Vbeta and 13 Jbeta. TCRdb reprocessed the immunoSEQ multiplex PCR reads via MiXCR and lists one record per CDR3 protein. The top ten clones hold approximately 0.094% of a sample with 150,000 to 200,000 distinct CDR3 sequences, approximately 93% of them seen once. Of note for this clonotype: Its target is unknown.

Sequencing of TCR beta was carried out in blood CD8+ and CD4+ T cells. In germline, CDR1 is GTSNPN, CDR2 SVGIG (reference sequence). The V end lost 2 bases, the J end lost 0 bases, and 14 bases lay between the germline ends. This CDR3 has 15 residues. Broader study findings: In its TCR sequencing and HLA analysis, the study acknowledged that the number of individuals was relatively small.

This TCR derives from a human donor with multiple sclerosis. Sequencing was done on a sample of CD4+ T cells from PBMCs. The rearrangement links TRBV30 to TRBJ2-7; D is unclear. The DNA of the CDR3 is TGTGCCTGGAGTTTACCCCGGCAGAGCTCCTACGAGCAGTACTTC. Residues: CAWSLPRQSSYEQYF.